This passage covers 15 T cell receptor beta chains from one sample sequenced in a study of blood T cell repertoires in COVID-19. The repertoire was sequenced with immunoSEQ multiplex PCR; TCRdb's copy has only in-frame clones and lacks some. The sample yields 200,000 to 250,000 clones, 75% to 90% seen once. Source material: PBMCs or T cells enriched from blood (not recorded which). Receptor source: a man in his fifties or sixties who had been exposed to COVID-19.

The chain employs TRBV18 and TRBJ1-2, with 7 nucleotides matching TRBD1. Germline V gene sequence: CDR1 KGHSH, CDR2 LQKENI. The CDR3 spans 15 residues. Trimming at V came to 3 bases and at J to 5 bases, leaving 9 bases not matched to a gene. The CDR3 sequence: CASSPGRGPYYGYTF. The CDR3 nucleotides are TGTGCCAGCTCACCCGGGAGGGGGCCCTATTATGGCTACACCTTC.

The chain employs TRBV7-9 and TRBJ1-1; TRBD1 matches 7 bases. Germline V lookup: CDR1 SEHNR, CDR2 FQNEAQ (reference sequence). The trim removed 0 bases at V and 5 bases at J, leaving 6 bases unmatched. This CDR3 comprises 15 residues. This CDR3 is CASSLAQAGGTEAFF. As DNA, the CDR3 is TGTGCCAGCAGCTTAGCGCAGGCAGGGGGAACTGAAGCTTTCTTT.

The J gene is TRBJ2-3, the V gene TRBV29-1; TRBD1 is a possible D gene (6 bases). The V gene's germline CDR1 is SQVTM and CDR2 ANQGSEA. Trimming removed 0 bases from V and 3 bases from J, with 7 bases in between. CDR3 length: 13 residues. CDR3 in DNA: TGCAGCGTTGAAGATCAGGGGACAGATACGCAGTATTTT. This sequence encodes CSVEDQGTDTQYF.

CDR3 nucleotides: TGTGCCAGCAGGCCCAATAACAGGGGGCTACGGCAGCCCCAGCATTTT. It encodes CASRPNNRGLRQPQHF. The J gene is TRBJ1-5, the V gene TRBV6-4; 9 bases are shared with TRBD1. V gave up 6 bases and J gave up 7 bases; unmatched junction bases: 13. The CDR3 has 16 amino acids. Germline CDR1 MRHNA, CDR2 SNTAGT.

V usage is TRBV5-5 and J usage is TRBJ1-6; 7 bases are a match to TRBD1. Germline V gives CDR1 SGHKS, CDR2 YYEKEE (reference sequence). V lost 5 bases and J lost 6; bases outside the gene matches: 14. CDR3 length: 17 residues. Written as DNA, the CDR3 is TGTGCCAGCAGACCGACGCCGAACAGGGGACTTAATTCACCCCTCCACTTT. Translation: CASRPTPNRGLNSPLHF.

The chain carries TRBV2 and TRBJ2-7; D might be TRBD2 (7 bases). Per the germline V gene, CDR1 is SNHLY and CDR2 is FYNNEI. V was pared by 11 bases and J by 9 bases, with 35 bases between. The CDR3 spans 17 residues. Here the CDR3 reads CAWGGRRGGTSRFGQYF. CDR3 sequence (DNA): TGTGCCTGGGGGGGGCGAAGAGGTGGGACTTCTCGCTTCGGGCAGTACTTC.

This rearrangement joins TRBV25-1 to TRBJ2-7, with 8 bases identical to TRBD1. The ends lost 1 base at V and 5 bases at J; junction bases unmatched: 1. The CDR3 loop spans 13 amino acids. CDR1 MGHDK and CDR2 SYGVNS come from the germline V gene. This CDR3 reads CASSELTGDEQYV. CDR3 DNA: TGTGCCAGCAGTGAATTGACAGGGGACGAGCAGTACGTC.

The chain links TRBV21-1 to TRBJ1-2; the table's D call of TRBD1 was not tested on the DNA. TRBV21-1 is given as a pseudogene. The length of the CDR3 is 14 residues. The CDR3 DNA sequence: TGTGCCAGCAGCAATAGGACAGGGGTCTATGGCTACACCTTC. Translated: CASSNRTGVYGYTF.

This clone occurred a few times. The genes are TRBV7-6 and TRBJ1-2; 7 positions match TRBD1. V gave up 3 bases and J gave up 4 bases; unmatched junction bases: 8. CDR1 SGHVS and CDR2 FNYEAQ come from the germline V gene. The CDR3 is 15 residues long. The CDR3: CASSFNRGGSYGYTF. CDR3 DNA: TGTGCCAGCAGCTTCAACAGGGGTGGTTCCTATGGCTACACCTTC.

V gene TRBV28 combines with J gene TRBJ1-2, with 7 bases matching TRBD1. V was clipped by 6 bases and J by 6 bases; unmatched bases: 4. This CDR3 region has 12 residues. Germline V gives CDR1 MDHEN, CDR2 SYDVKM. CDR3 region: CASRDQGDGYTF. CDR3 coding DNA: TGTGCCAGCAGGGATCAGGGGGATGGCTACACCTTC.

The V and J genes are TRBV18 and TRBJ1-1; weak D call: TRBD1 (5 bases). Germline CDR1 KGHSH, CDR2 LQKENI. With 3 bases removed from V and 5 bases from J, the gap between germline ends came to 22 bases. The CDR3 sequence is 17 residues long. The CDR3 DNA sequence: TGTGCCAGCTCACCTTTGTCTTCCACAGGCCTGGGGACTGAAGCTTTCTTT. Amino acid sequence: CASSPLSSTGLGTEAFF.

The genes are TRBV7-3 and TRBJ2-1, with D tentatively TRBD2 (7 bases). The ends were cut back, 5 bases at V and 3 bases at J, with 17 bases in the middle. Germline V CDR1 and CDR2: SGHTA, FQGTGA. This CDR3 is 16 amino acids long. CDR3 in DNA: TGTGCCAGCAGCGCGCGGGGGCAGGGGAACTACAATGAGCAGTTCTTC. This encodes CASSARGQGNYNEQFF.

The genes are TRBV24-1 and TRBJ2-2; D is ambiguous. The CDR3 length is 15 residues. Deletions cut 0 bases from V and 1 base from J, with 5 bases between. Germline loops: CDR1 KGHDR, CDR2 SFDVKD. Here the CDR3 reads CATSDLLVNTGELFF. The CDR3 nucleotides read TGTGCCACCAGTGATTTGTTAGTGAACACCGGGGAGCTGTTTTTT.

V gene TRBV19 combines with J gene TRBJ1-4, with D unresolved. Germline V gene sequence: CDR1 LNHDA, CDR2 SQIVND (reference sequence). V lost 9 bases to trimming and J lost 0 bases, with 11 bases between them. The CDR3 consists of 14 residues. The CDR3 is CASTPGTTNEKLFF. The CDR3 nucleotides read TGTGCCAGCACACCCGGGACAACTAATGAAAAACTGTTTTTT.

This sequence joins TRBV2 and TRBJ1-1; no firm D call. V lost 1 base and J lost 3, with 15 bases in between. This CDR3 region has 16 residues. Germline CDR1 is SNHLY and CDR2 is FYNNEI. CDR3 nucleotide sequence: TGTGCCAGCAGTGAAGTCTGGCCAGCGGCCCACACTGAAGCTTTCTTT. Translation: CASSEVWPAAHTEAFF.